These T cell receptor beta chains were read from a single sample in a study of blood T cell repertoires in COVID-19. Method: immunoSEQ multiplex PCR; TCRdb's copy keeps in-frame clones and lacks some. This table holds some 44,000 clones, 80% to 95% found once. The sample was peripheral blood. The receptors come from a human donor in a cohort sampled during active COVID-19. Each CDR3 is given with its conserved first and last residue. The D gene is left open where the match is weak. Clone sizes are given selectively: once, few, many, or a class where the clone is expanded.

>TRBV5-1|-|-|TRBJ2-3
TGCGCCAGCAGTCTTAGACAGTTAGATACGCAGTATTTT
CASSLRQLDTQYF
>TRBV10-3|TRBD1|-|TRBJ1-4
TGTGCCAGCGCCCCGGGACAGTCAACTAATGAAAAACTGTTTTTT
CASAPGQSTNEKLFF
>TRBV4-3|-|once|TRBJ2-1
TGCGCCAGCAGCCAAGGGGAAAGCGGCCGGTTCTTC
CASSQGESGRFF
>TRBV5-4|-|-|TRBJ2-2
TGTGCCAGCAGCTTGGAGCCAAACACCGGGGAGCTGTTTTTT
CASSLEPNTGELFF
>TRBV11-2|TRBD1|-|TRBJ2-5
TGTGCCAGCAGCTTAGGTGGGACAGGGGGCAGGGAGACCCAGTACTTC
CASSLGGTGGRETQYF
>TRBV5-4|TRBD2|-|TRBJ2-1
TGTGCCAGCAGCGATAAGGGTAACGGGGGGGCCTACAATGAGCAGTTCTTC
CASSDKGNGGAYNEQFF
>TRBV4-1|-|once|TRBJ2-2
TGCGCCAGCAGCCAAGGGGTGGGGGCGTACACCGGGGAGCTGTTTTTT
CASSQGVGAYTGELFF
>TRBV10-3|-|-|TRBJ2-1
TGTGCCATCAGTGAATCGCGAGAGACAGGAAATGAGCAGTTCTTC
CAISESRETGNEQFF
>TRBV15|TRBD1|-|TRBJ1-2
TGTGCCACCAGCAGGACAGGGGGCGGCTATGGCTACACCTTC
CATSRTGGGYGYTF
>TRBV7-9|TRBD2|-|TRBJ2-5
TGTGCCAGCAGCTTAGGGGCGGGAGGGACTACAGAGACCCAGTACTTC
CASSLGAGGTTETQYF
>TRBV12-3/TRBV12-4|-|-|TRBJ1-1
TGTGCCAGCAGTTTACAGGGATCGGCTTTCTTT
CASSLQGSAFF
>TRBV19|-|-|TRBJ2-5
TGTGCCAGTAGTTCGGTAGGCGGATCCGGGACCCAGTACTTC
CASSSVGGSGTQYF
>TRBV27|-|-|TRBJ2-4
TGTGCCAGCAGTCCTGACAGGTTAGCCAAAAACATTCAGTACTTC
CASSPDRLAKNIQYF
>TRBV5-4|-|-|TRBJ2-1
TGTGCCAGCAGCTTGTGGTCGGGTAGTGAGCAGTTCTTC
CASSLWSGSEQFF
>TRBV27|-|-|TRBJ2-3
TGTGCCAGCAGTTGGAGAGCGGGCACAGATACGCAGTATTTT
CASSWRAGTDTQYF
>TRBV12-2|-|-|TRBJ2-1
TGTGCAAGTCGCCGTTGGACTCCAGACAATGAGCAGTTCTTC
CASRRWTPDNEQFF
>TRBV3-1/TRBV3-2|TRBD2|-|TRBJ2-1
TGTGCCAGCAGCCGACGGACTAGCGGGGGGAACAATGAGCAGTTCTTC
CASSRRTSGGNNEQFF
>TRBV27|TRBD2|-|TRBJ2-1
TGTGCCAGCAGTTTATCCTTAGCGGGACTCTACAATGAGCAGTTCTTC
CASSLSLAGLYNEQFF
>TRBV3-1/TRBV3-2|-|-|TRBJ1-5
TGTGCCAGCAGCCATCCTGATCAGCCCCAGCATTTT
CASSHPDQPQHF
>TRBV6-2/TRBV6-3|TRBD1|-|TRBJ2-1
TGTGCCAGCAGTTACCCGACAGGGGGCTCCTACAATGAGCAGTTCTTC
CASSYPTGGSYNEQFF
>TRBV7-8|-|-|TRBJ1-2
TGTGCCAGCAGCCCCGACAGGCGACCTAACTATGGCTACACCTTC
CASSPDRRPNYGYTF
>TRBV6-2/TRBV6-3|TRBD2|-|TRBJ2-5
TGTGCCAGCAGTTACGAGCGAGGGACTAGCGGGAGAGAGACCCAGTACTTC
CASSYERGTSGRETQYF
>TRBV27|-|-|TRBJ1-4
TGTGCCAGCAGTTATAGGGGGAATGAAAAACTGTTTTTT
CASSYRGNEKLFF
>TRBV19|-|-|TRBJ2-7
TGTGCCAGTAGTACCAACGACTATAGATCCTACGAGCAGTACTTC
CASSTNDYRSYEQYF
>TRBV6-2/TRBV6-3|-|-|TRBJ2-1
TGTGCCAGCAGTTACTCCCGGGTCCTGGCGGATGAGCAGTTCTTC
CASSYSRVLADEQFF
>TRBV30|-|-|TRBJ2-3
TGTGCCTGGGCCAATCTGGAGGGGTACACAGATACGCAGTATTTT
CAWANLEGYTDTQYF
>TRBV5-1|-|once|TRBJ2-7
TGCGCCAGCAGCTTGGGAGGGGGATCCTACGAGCAGTACTTC
CASSLGGGSYEQYF
>TRBV18|TRBD1|-|TRBJ1-1
TGTGCCAGCTCACCCAGTGGACAGGGGATGACTGAAGCTTTCTTT
CASSPSGQGMTEAFF
>TRBV11-2|TRBD2|-|TRBJ2-3
TGTGCCAGCAGCCGGACTAGCGGGGGGGCCAACACAGATACGCAGTATTTT
CASSRTSGGANTDTQYF
>TRBV2|-|few|TRBJ2-7
TGTGCCAGCAGTGACGGGTACGAGCAGTACTTC
CASSDGYEQYF
>TRBV29-1|-|-|TRBJ1-5
TGCAGCGTTGAAGAATGGGAAAGGGGACCCCAGCATTTT
CSVEEWERGPQHF
>TRBV27|-|-|TRBJ2-4
TGTGCCAGCAGTTTAATTTCCGACAGATTTAAAAACATTCAGTACTTC
CASSLISDRFKNIQYF
>TRBV21-1|-|-|TRBJ2-4
TGTGCCAGCAGCAAAGAAGGCAGGGCCAAAAACATTCAGTACTTC
CASSKEGRAKNIQYF
>TRBV2|-|-|TRBJ1-2
TGTGCCAGTGTGAGGTGGCCGGAAGCCTATGGCTACACCTTC
CASVRWPEAYGYTF
>TRBV4-3|TRBD1|-|TRBJ1-2
TGCGCCAGCAGCCAACAGGGGGCGCTTGGCTACACCTTC
CASSQQGALGYTF
>TRBV30|TRBD1|-|TRBJ1-1
TGTGCCTGGAGTGTACTCGGGACAGGGGATGCGAGCACTGAAGCTTTCTTT
CAWSVLGTGDASTEAFF
>TRBV5-1|TRBD1|-|TRBJ2-7
TGCGCCAGCAGCCCTGCTGGGACAGGGGTTTACGAGCAGTACTTC
CASSPAGTGVYEQYF